Presented here are 17 T cell receptor beta chains from one specimen sequenced in a study of blood T cell repertoires in COVID-19. Sequencing was performed with immunoSEQ multiplex PCR; in TCRdb, only in-frame clones are kept and a portion is missing. There are approximately 52,000 clones in the sample; around 93% occur only once, and 2.5% to 3.5% lies in the top ten. The sample consisted of peripheral blood. These receptors came from a man aged 50-60 years with acute or convalescent COVID-19.

The V and J genes are TRBV2 and TRBJ2-2, with TRBD1 matching over 8 bases. J was trimmed by 0 bases and V by 4 bases; bases with no gene match: 1. The germline V gene has CDR1 SNHLY and CDR2 FYNNEI. This CDR3 comprises 15 residues. The CDR3: CASSVQGANTGELFF. The CDR3 DNA is TGTGCCAGCAGTGTACAGGGGGCGAACACCGGGGAGCTGTTTTTT.

The J gene is TRBJ2-7, the V gene TRBV18; 7 positions agree with TRBD1. V trimming: 0 bases; J trimming: 3 bases; junction bases outside the gene matches: 2. This CDR3 region has 14 residues. CDR1 is KGHSH, CDR2 LQKENI, per germline. The CDR3 DNA sequence: TGTGCCAGCTCACCACCGGGACAGCGCTACGAGCAGTACTTC. Amino acids: CASSPPGQRYEQYF. The full variable domain, completed using reference TRBV18 and TRBJ2-7, is NAGVMQNPRHLVRRRGQEARLRCSPMKGHSHVYWYRQLPEEGLKFMVYLQKENIIDESGMPKERFSAEFPKEGPSILRIQQVVRGDSAAYFCASSPPGQRYEQYFGPGTRLTVT.

V gene TRBV30 combines with J gene TRBJ2-3, with 8 nucleotides matching TRBD2. V was clipped by 0 bases and J by 2 bases; unmatched bases: 1. This CDR3 comprises 14 residues. Germline V gene data show CDR1 as GTSNPN and CDR2 as SVGIG (reference sequence). As DNA, the CDR3 is TGTGCCTGGAGTGTAGCGGGGGTCACAGATACGCAGTATTTT. Protein: CAWSVAGVTDTQYF. The variable domain in full, with the rest retrieved from reference TRBV30 and TRBJ2-3, is SQTIHQWPATLVQPVGSPLSLECTVEGTSNPNLYWYRQAAGRGLQLLFYSVGIGQISSEVPQNLSASRPQDRQFILSSKKLLLSDSGFYLCAWSVAGVTDTQYFGPGTRLTVL.

The gene calls are TRBV2 and TRBJ2-2, with 9 bases aligning to TRBD2. The germline V gene has CDR1 SNHLY and CDR2 FYNNEI. V lost 3 bases, J lost 7 bases, and 15 bases stayed unmatched. CDR3 length: 18 amino acids. Written as DNA, the CDR3 is TGTGCCAGCAGTGAGTTCCCTCCTCAGCGGGGGGCGGTCGGGGAGCTGTTTTTT. Its protein product is CASSEFPPQRGAVGELFF.

The gene calls are TRBV6-5 and TRBJ1-4, with D possibly being TRBD1 (6 bases). Trimming left V 1 base short and J 11 bases short, with 8 bases between. The CDR3 has 12 amino acids. Germline V lookup: CDR1 MNHEY, CDR2 SVGAGI. In nucleotides, the CDR3 is TGTGCCAGCAGTTACTTCGGACAGAAACTGTTTTTT. Translation: CASSYFGQKLFF.

The chain couples TRBV2 to TRBJ2-1; 8 nucleotides match TRBD1. Germline V gene data show CDR1 as SNHLY and CDR2 as FYNNEI. CDR3 size: 13 residues. Unmatched junction bases numbered 5, after V lost 6 bases and J lost 7 bases. The CDR3 reads CASRTDRGNEQFF. CDR3 nucleotide sequence: TGTGCCAGCAGGACCGACAGGGGAAATGAGCAGTTCTTC. Variable domain in full (rest from reference TRBV2 and TRBJ2-1): EPEVTQTPSHQVTQMGQEVILRCVPISNHLYFYWYRQILGQKVEFLVSFYNNEISEKSEIFDDQFSVERPDGSNFTLKIRSTKLEDSAMYFCASRTDRGNEQFFGPGTRLTVL.

This chain uses TRBV20-1 with TRBJ1-2; unclear D gene. This CDR3 comprises 11 residues. CDR1 and CDR2 from the germline V gene are DFQATT and SNEGSKA (reference sequence). The V gene lost 6 bases and the J gene lost 7 bases, with 12 bases spanning the gap. The CDR3 is CSANPRGGYTF. CDR3 DNA: TGCAGTGCGAATCCCCGAGGTGGCTACACCTTC.

This rearrangement joins TRBV11-1 to TRBJ1-2; 11 positions match TRBD1. CDR3 length equals 13 residues. Germline CDR1 reads SGHAT; CDR2 reads FQDESV (reference sequence). J gave up 11 bases and V 6 bases, and 8 bases lay outside the gene matches. For the CDR3, the DNA is TGTGCCAGCAGTTCATGGACAGGGGGCGAATACACCTTC. Amino acid sequence: CASSSWTGGEYTF.

The rearrangement uses TRBV12-5 and TRBJ2-3, with 14 bases matching TRBD2. Per the germline V gene, CDR1 is LGHNT and CDR2 is FRNRAP. The CDR3 contains 20 residues. Trimming removed 5 bases from V and 3 bases from J; junction bases left unmatched: 16. DNA of the CDR3: TGTGCTAGTGGTCCCAGCCCCCGACTAGCGGGGGGGCCTGGAACAGATACGCAGTATTTT. Translating it yields CASGPSPRLAGGPGTDTQYF.

The rearrangement joins TRBV5-4 to TRBJ2-1; D might be TRBD2 (7 bases). Per germline, CDR1 SGHNT and CDR2 YYREEE (reference sequence). V lost 0 bases to trimming and J lost 7 bases, with 14 bases between them. This CDR3 contains 15 residues. CDR3 in DNA: TGTGCCAGCAGCTTGGTCGGGGGGCCAGGAAATGAGCAGTTCTTC. Its protein is CASSLVGGPGNEQFF.

V usage is TRBV7-9 and J usage is TRBJ2-5; 10 bases line up with TRBD2. The germline CDR1 and CDR2 sequences are SEHNR and FQNEAQ (reference sequence). The CDR3 totals 16 residues. V shed 1 base, J shed 7 bases, and the junction held 9 bases outside the gene matches. CDR3 protein: CASSLDILAGPGTQYF. The DNA of the CDR3 is TGTGCCAGCAGCTTAGATATACTAGCGGGGCCGGGGACCCAGTACTTC.

The rearrangement links TRBV24-1 to TRBJ2-1, with 10 nucleotides matching TRBD2. The V and J ends lost 3 bases and 6 bases, in that order; junction bases with no gene match: 7. This CDR3 is 16 amino acids long. Germline V gene sequence: CDR1 KGHDR, CDR2 SFDVKD. For the CDR3, the DNA is TGTGCCACCAGTGATGCAACTAGCGGGGCCTTCAATGAGCAGTTCTTC. Translated, it gives CATSDATSGAFNEQFF.

The V and J genes are TRBV27 and TRBJ2-3, with 11 bases that match TRBD2. Germline assignment: CDR1 MNHEY and CDR2 SMNVEV (reference sequence). This CDR3 is built from 15 residues. V dropped 6 bases and J dropped 1; count of bases not matched to a gene: 3. In DNA, the CDR3 is TGTGCCAGCAGCCAACTAGCGGGGGGCACAGATACGCAGTATTTT. This gives the protein CASSQLAGGTDTQYF.

The V call is TRBV2, the J call TRBJ2-1; D is unclear. V lost 11 bases to trimming and J lost 7 bases, with 18 bases between them. Germline CDR1 is SNHLY and CDR2 is FYNNEI. The CDR3 loop spans 13 amino acids. Written as DNA, the CDR3 is TGTGCCCGAAGGAAGCTTTCGGAGAATGAGCAGTTCTTC. Translated, it gives CARRKLSENEQFF.

V gene TRBV21-1 combines with J gene TRBJ1-6; no DNA check was done on the table's D call, TRBD1. TRBV21-1 is annotated as a pseudogene. This CDR3 comprises 17 residues. Written as DNA, the CDR3 is TGTGCCAGCAGCAATGGTAGGGGTCCTCTATATAATTCACCCCTCCACTTT. Protein: CASSNGRGPLYNSPLHF.

The J gene is TRBJ2-2, the V gene TRBV30; 12 bases fit TRBD2. The CDR3 spans 16 residues. CDR1 is GTSNPN and CDR2 is SVGIG in the germline V gene (reference sequence). V trimming: 1 base; J trimming: 2 bases; junction bases outside the gene matches: 2. As DNA, the CDR3 is TGTGCCTGGAGTGGACTAGCGGGGGATAACACCGGGGAGCTGTTTTTT. Encoded protein: CAWSGLAGDNTGELFF.

This chain connects TRBV5-1 to TRBJ1-5, with D tentatively TRBD1 (5 bases). The CDR3 has 14 amino acids. Germline-derived CDR1 and CDR2 are SGHRS and YFSETQ. The V end lost 4 bases, the J end lost 2 bases, and 10 bases lay between the germline ends. CDR3 loop: CASSLTVGNQPQHF. The DNA for the CDR3 is TGCGCCAGCAGCCTGACAGTGGGCAATCAGCCCCAGCATTTT. The entire variable domain, with the rest obtained from reference TRBV5-1 and TRBJ1-5, is as follows: KAGVTQTPRYLIKTRGQQVTLSCSPISGHRSVSWYQQTPGQGLQFLFEYFSETQRNKGNFPGRFSGRQFSNSRSEMNVSTLELGDSALYLCASSLTVGNQPQHFGDGTRLSIL.